This passage covers 11 T cell receptor beta chains from one sample sequenced in a study of blood T cell repertoires in COVID-19. The assay was immunoSEQ multiplex PCR, and TCRdb's table has in-frame clones only and misses some. This sample yields nearly 95,000 clones, of which over 75% are seen a single time; 7% to 8% belongs to the top ten. Sequences were obtained from peripheral blood. These receptors were obtained from a human donor with acute or convalescent COVID-19. The donor label of this sample is uncertain.

The chain carries TRBV6-2 or TRBV6-3 and TRBJ2-3, with D possibly matching TRBD2 (5 bases). This CDR3 contains 17 residues. V shed 0 bases and J shed 0 bases, with 13 bases lying between them. CDR1 MNHEY and CDR2 SVGEGT come from the germline V gene. CDR3 sequence: CASSYSGSLPSTDTQYF. CDR3 DNA sequence: TGTGCCAGCAGTTACTCGGGGAGTCTTCCTAGCACAGATACGCAGTATTTT.

The rearrangement links TRBV28 to TRBJ2-7; 8 nucleotides align to TRBD1. The CDR3 extends over 14 amino acids. CDR1 and CDR2 (germline): MDHEN, SYDVKM. V was pared by 7 bases and J by 3 bases, with 8 bases of the junction left unmatched. CDR3 amino acids: CASIPGTGFYEQYF. In DNA form, the CDR3 reads TGTGCCAGCATCCCCGGGACAGGATTCTACGAGCAGTACTTC.

Here the CDR3 DNA reads TGTGCCAGCAGTTCGAGGACGGGAAGCACAGATACGCAGTATTTT. It encodes CASSSRTGSTDTQYF. This chain joins TRBV6-6 and TRBJ2-3, with D perhaps TRBD2 (5 bases). With 4 bases removed from V and 0 bases from J, the gap between germline ends came to 11 bases. Germline-derived CDR1 and CDR2 are MNHNY and SVGAGI (reference sequence). This CDR3 comprises 15 residues.

The chain joins TRBV7-3 to TRBJ2-1; D not resolved. The germline V gene encodes CDR1 SGHTA and CDR2 FQGTGA. V dropped 5 bases and J dropped 4 bases, with 18 bases sitting between them. The CDR3 is made up of 16 amino acids. CDR3 sequence reads: CASSPGFAARYNEQFF. CDR3 DNA: TGTGCCAGCAGCCCCGGCTTTGCGGCGAGATACAATGAGCAGTTCTTC.

The chain joins TRBV2 to TRBJ2-6, with TRBD1 matching 7 bases. The CDR3 has 14 residues. The V gene end was trimmed by 8 bases and the J gene end by 2 bases; junction bases not matched to a gene: 3. The germline V gene encodes CDR1 SNHLY and CDR2 FYNNEI. CDR3 region: CASARGPGANVLTF. DNA for the CDR3: TGTGCCAGCGCTAGGGGGCCTGGGGCCAACGTCCTGACTTTC. Based on the CDR3 plus reference TRBV2 and TRBJ2-6, the full variable domain is EPEVTQTPSHQVTQMGQEVILRCVPISNHLYFYWYRQILGQKVEFLVSFYNNEISEKSEIFDDQFSVERPDGSNFTLKIRSTKLEDSAMYFCASARGPGANVLTFGAGSRLTVL.

This chain links TRBV5-1 with TRBJ2-3, with 9 bases lining up with TRBD1. V lost 0 bases, J lost 1 base, and 3 bases stayed unmatched. The CDR3 runs to 16 residues. Germline loops: CDR1 SGHRS, CDR2 YFSETQ. The CDR3: CASSLGDRAGTDTQYF. In DNA, the CDR3 is TGCGCCAGCAGCTTGGGGGACAGGGCGGGCACAGATACGCAGTATTTT.

V gene TRBV11-1 combines with J gene TRBJ1-5; D is unresolved. Germline CDR1 reads SGHAT; CDR2 reads FQDESV (reference sequence). The ends were cut back, 3 bases at V and 7 bases at J, with 10 bases in the middle. There are 13 residues in the CDR3. The CDR3 DNA reads as TGTGCCAGCAGCTTGGAACGGGAACAGCCCCAGCATTTT. Translation: CASSLEREQPQHF. Full variable domain (rest looked up from reference TRBV11-1 and TRBJ1-5): EAEVAQSPRYKITEKSQAVAFWCDPISGHATLYWYRQILGQGPELLVQFQDESVVDDSQLPKDRFSAERLKGVDSTLKIQPAELGDSAMYLCASSLEREQPQHFGDGTRLSIL.

This clone was observed once. This chain links TRBV24-1 with TRBJ2-5, with a weak D call TRBD1 (5 bases). The germline V and J ends were trimmed by 4 bases and 5 bases, with 22 bases remaining between them. This CDR3 is 17 amino acids long. Germline V CDR1 and CDR2: KGHDR, SFDVKD. CDR3 loop: CATSEPPTTVGSETQYF. For the CDR3, the DNA is TGTGCCACCAGTGAACCCCCTACGACAGTTGGGTCGGAGACCCAGTACTTC.

This clone was counted only a few times. The chain employs TRBV5-5 and TRBJ2-7; maybe TRBD2 (6 bases). Per germline, CDR1 SGHKS and CDR2 YYEKEE (reference sequence). This CDR3 has 11 amino acids. V lost 7 bases and J lost 6, with 11 bases in between. The CDR3 sequence is CASRDFGEQYF. Here the CDR3 DNA reads TGTGCCAGCCGGGACTTCGGCGAGCAGTACTTC.

The chain recombines TRBV11-2 with TRBJ1-2; possible D gene TRBD1, 5 bases. The CDR3 covers 12 residues. V dropped 1 base and J dropped 6 bases, with 6 bases sitting between them. Germline values: CDR1 SGHAT, CDR2 FQNNGV. The CDR3 coding sequence is TGTGCCAGCAGCTTAGGGGGGGATGGCTACACCTTC. This codes for CASSLGGDGYTF.

The chain is built from TRBV2 and TRBJ1-1; D unclear. The V end was cut by 6 bases, the J end by 4 bases, with 15 bases between. Per germline, CDR1 SNHLY and CDR2 FYNNEI. This CDR3 is built from 14 residues. CDR3 DNA: TGTGCCAGCAGCCAACCGCTCAGGTTCACTGAAGCTTTCTTT. It specifies CASSQPLRFTEAFF.